This T cell receptor beta chain was captured by sequencing in a study of OX40 agonist ivuxolimab in advanced cancers. About the study: Ivuxolimab was administered intravenously to patients at 0.01 to 10 mg/kg every 2 weeks. People who had prior anti-PD-1, anti-PD-L1 or anti-CTLA-4 therapy could take part, and under 45% had some. General observations from the study: No antigen was identified for the clonally expanded peripheral T cells. Fewer expanded clones were found on average in CD4+ than in CD8+ T cells.

Clones were sequenced by immunoSEQ multiplex PCR, and TCRdb holds only the in-frame ones, with some missing. The sample has around 80,000 clones; approximately 85% are singletons. The table lists this clone with a count of one. Its antigen is still unknown. Germline V gives CDR1 KGHSH, CDR2 LQKENI. V lost 0 bases to trimming and J lost 6 bases, with 12 bases between them. The CDR3 extends over 15 amino acids. The sequenced sample was CD4+ or CD8+ T cells sorted from blood, obtained in a trial of the OX40 agonist ivuxolimab. The chain links TRBV18 to TRBJ1-3, with D uncertain. This clonotype originated in an adult with an advanced solid tumor such as melanoma, head and neck, liver or kidney cancer. The CDR3 nucleotides are TGTGCCAGCTCACCACCGGTGGGTTTTGAAAACACCATATATTTT. Amino acid sequence: CASSPPVGFENTIYF.